This entry lists 7 T cell receptor beta chains sequenced from one sample in a study of OX40 agonist ivuxolimab in advanced cancers. Produced via immunoSEQ multiplex PCR; TCRdb's table is partial and in-frame only. This sample has about 48,000 clones, with around 90% found just once. This material consisted of CD4+ or CD8+ T cells sorted from blood, taken in a trial of the OX40 agonist ivuxolimab. The source is an adult with an advanced solid tumor such as melanoma, head and neck, liver or kidney cancer.

This chain links TRBV19 with TRBJ2-1, with TRBD1 identical over 8 bases. Germline V lookup: CDR1 LNHDA, CDR2 SQIVND (reference sequence). This CDR3 spans 17 amino acids. The V gene end was trimmed by 0 bases and the J gene end by 4 bases; junction bases not matched to a gene: 8. The CDR3: CASSIDTGQGFYNEQFF. The CDR3 nucleotides are TGTGCCAGTAGTATAGATACCGGACAGGGCTTTTACAATGAGCAGTTCTTC.

The J gene is TRBJ2-4, the V gene TRBV6-5; weak D call: TRBD1 (6 bases). Per the germline V gene, CDR1 is MNHEY and CDR2 is SVGAGI. Trimming took 5 bases from V and 2 from J, leaving 7 bases between them. The CDR3 spans 13 residues. This CDR3 is CASSQGSKNIQYF. The DNA for the CDR3 is TGTGCCAGCAGTCAGGGGTCCAAAAACATTCAGTACTTC.

CDR3 protein: CASSNSRADESPYEQYF. In DNA form, the CDR3 reads TGTGCCAGCAGCAACTCTCGCGCGGACGAATCGCCCTACGAGCAGTACTTC. The chain joins TRBV11-3 to TRBJ2-7; unclear D gene. The CDR3 contains 17 residues. V lost 5 bases to trimming and J lost 2 bases, with 22 bases between them. Germline-derived CDR1 and CDR2 are SGHNT and YENEEA.

This chain connects TRBV25-1 to TRBJ2-7; tentatively, D is TRBD1 (5 bases). Deletions cut 10 bases from V and 3 bases from J, with 13 bases between. The CDR3 is made up of 12 amino acids. The V gene's germline CDR1 is MGHDK and CDR2 SYGVNS. CDR3 residues: CATQKRGYEQYF. The CDR3 DNA reads as TGTGCCACCCAGAAAAGGGGCTACGAGCAGTACTTC.

The chain employs TRBV14 and TRBJ2-7; TRBD1 is a possible D gene (5 bases). The V gene lost 4 bases and the J gene lost 6 bases, with 13 bases spanning the gap. This CDR3 is built from 13 residues. The germline CDR1 and CDR2 sequences are SGHDN and FVKESK. The CDR3 DNA is TGTGCCAGCAGCCGCTTAGCAGGGTTCGAGCAGTACTTC. This translates into CASSRLAGFEQYF.

This chain links TRBV29-1 with TRBJ2-7, with 7 bases matching TRBD2. This CDR3 has 11 residues. Germline CDR1 and CDR2: SQVTM and ANQGSEA. The junction had 4 bases not matched to a gene; V was cut back by 5 bases and J by 6 bases. CDR3 in amino acids: CSVLGLGEQYF. CDR3 nucleotide sequence: TGCAGCGTTTTAGGACTAGGCGAGCAGTACTTC.

V gene TRBV7-9 combines with J gene TRBJ1-3, with a possible D match to TRBD1 (6 bases). Per germline, CDR1 SEHNR and CDR2 FQNEAQ (reference sequence). The CDR3 contains 16 residues. V was cut by 4 bases and J by 4 bases, with 17 bases left in between. The CDR3: CASSSSPGANGNTIYF. Written as DNA, the CDR3 is TGTGCCAGCAGCTCCTCTCCGGGGGCGAACGGAAACACCATATATTTT.